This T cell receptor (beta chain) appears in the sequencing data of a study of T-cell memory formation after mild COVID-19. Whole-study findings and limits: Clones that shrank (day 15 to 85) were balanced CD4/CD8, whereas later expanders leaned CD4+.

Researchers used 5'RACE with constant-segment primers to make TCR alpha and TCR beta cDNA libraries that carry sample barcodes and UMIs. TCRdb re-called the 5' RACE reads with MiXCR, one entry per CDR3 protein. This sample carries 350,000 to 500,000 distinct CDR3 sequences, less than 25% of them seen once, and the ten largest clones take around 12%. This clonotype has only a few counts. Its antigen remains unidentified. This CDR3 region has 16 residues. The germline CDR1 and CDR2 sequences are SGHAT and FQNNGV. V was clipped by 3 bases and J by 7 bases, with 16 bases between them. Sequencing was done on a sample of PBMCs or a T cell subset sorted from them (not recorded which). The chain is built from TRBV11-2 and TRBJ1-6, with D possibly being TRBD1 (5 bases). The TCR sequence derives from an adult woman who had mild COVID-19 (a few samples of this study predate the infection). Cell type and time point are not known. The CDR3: CASSFIRGAGNSPLHF. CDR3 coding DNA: TGTGCCAGCAGCTTCATTCGGGGCGCCGGGAATTCACCCCTCCACTTT.